A few counts support the clone carrying this T cell receptor beta chain. The data derive from a study of T cells in Graves' hyperthyroidism and ophthalmopathy. CDR1 is MNHEY and CDR2 is SVGEGT in the germline V gene. V shed 6 bases and J shed 5 bases, with 19 bases lying between them. This CDR3 is built from 15 residues. Clinical symptoms, serum thyroxine and TRAb, thyroid ultrasound and orbital computed tomography together formed the diagnostic basis. Regions amplified from RNA transcripts were the TCR beta CDR3 regions. HTBI primers were used for first-round RT-PCR of the TCR CDR3. TCRdb processed the multiplex PCR reads anew with MiXCR; each CDR3 protein has one entry. This table holds about 380,000 distinct CDR3 sequences, roughly 18% found once.

The rearrangement links TRBV6-2 or TRBV6-3 to TRBJ2-5, with D possibly matching TRBD2 (6 bases). Sequenced input: blood. The TCR originated in a young man with Graves' ophthalmopathy. CDR3 amino acids: CASSKERVGGETQYF. The CDR3 nucleotides are TGTGCCAGCAGCAAAGAGCGGGTCGGAGGGGAGACCCAGTACTTC.